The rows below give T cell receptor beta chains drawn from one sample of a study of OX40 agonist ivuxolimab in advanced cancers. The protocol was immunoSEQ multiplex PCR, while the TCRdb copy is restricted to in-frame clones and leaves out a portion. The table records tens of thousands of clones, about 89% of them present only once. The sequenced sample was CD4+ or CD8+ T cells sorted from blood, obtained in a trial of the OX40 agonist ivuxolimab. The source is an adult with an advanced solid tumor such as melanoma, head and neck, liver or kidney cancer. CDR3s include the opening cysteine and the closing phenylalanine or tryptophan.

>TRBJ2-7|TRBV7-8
CASSRPKQGDPAYEQYF
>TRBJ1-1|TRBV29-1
CSIGLGAEAFF
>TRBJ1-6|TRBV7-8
CASSFAPTNNSPLHF
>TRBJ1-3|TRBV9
CASSVGGGHIYF
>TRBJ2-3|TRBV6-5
CASQGTDITDTQYF
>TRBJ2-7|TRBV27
CASSPQGVAYEQYF
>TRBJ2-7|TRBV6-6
CASTGQPYEQYF
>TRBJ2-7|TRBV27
CASSLIGGGYEQYF
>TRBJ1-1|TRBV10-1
CASSERGAGWTEAFF
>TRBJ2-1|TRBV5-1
CASSLQGANEQFF
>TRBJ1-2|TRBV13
CASSLEAGGSDYGYTF
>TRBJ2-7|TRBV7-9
CASSSRTGPAYEQYF
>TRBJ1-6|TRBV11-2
CASSLEYSPLHF
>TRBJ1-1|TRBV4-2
CASSQDGGITEAFF
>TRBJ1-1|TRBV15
CATSRDQGIAFF
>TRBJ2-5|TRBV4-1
CASSQAPGPEETQYF
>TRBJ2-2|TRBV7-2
CARSRTGIISNTGELFF
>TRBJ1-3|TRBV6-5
CASSYRDSGNTIYF
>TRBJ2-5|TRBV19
CASSIDGEETQYF
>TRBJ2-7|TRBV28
CASSFHGTSYEQYF
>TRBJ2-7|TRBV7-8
CASSSGAGGIYEQYF
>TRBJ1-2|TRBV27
CASSQTGDYGYTF
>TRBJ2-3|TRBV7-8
CASSLSWLAGAPDQTDTQYF
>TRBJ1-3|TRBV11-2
CASKWGFATDGNTIYF
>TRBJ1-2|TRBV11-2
CASSLSLPDYGYTF
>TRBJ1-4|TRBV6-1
CASRDRYNEKLFF
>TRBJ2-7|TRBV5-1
CASSLGTGQTSYEQYF
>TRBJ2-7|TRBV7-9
CASSLAGTGSNEQYF
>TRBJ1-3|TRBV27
CASSFGVSGNTIYF
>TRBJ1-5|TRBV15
CATSRERGAGQPQHF
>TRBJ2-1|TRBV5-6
CASSLVFEQFF
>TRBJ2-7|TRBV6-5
CASSYGLGDYEQYF
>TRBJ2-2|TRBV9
CASSVEGGPLTGELFF
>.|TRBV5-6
CASSLAARPPNEQYF
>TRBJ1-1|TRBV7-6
CASSLGQAGFVNTEAFF
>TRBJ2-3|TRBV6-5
CASSYQGGAPDTQYF
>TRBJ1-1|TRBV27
CASRVGGTEAFF
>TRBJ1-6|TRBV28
CASSLPLTGADSPLHF
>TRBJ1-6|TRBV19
CAIRDLETNSPLHF
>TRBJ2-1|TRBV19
CASSIAGQGRSEQFF
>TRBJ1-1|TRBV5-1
CASSAASQGFMNTEAFF
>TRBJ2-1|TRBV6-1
CASSVEGLHYNEQFF
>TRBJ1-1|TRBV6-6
CASSYPPGQMNTEAFF
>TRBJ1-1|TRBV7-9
CASSSTGYPAFF
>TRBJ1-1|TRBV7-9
CASSGPTDLNTEAFF
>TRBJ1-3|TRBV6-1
CASSEAGDLSGNTIYF
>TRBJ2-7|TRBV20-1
CSARTGGSKYF
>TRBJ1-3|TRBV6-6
CASRRSLESGNTIYF
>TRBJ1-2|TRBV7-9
CASSGRGPGYTF